The 18 T cell receptor beta chains below come from one sample, sequenced in a study of vaccination and CD4 T cells after COVID-19. No cognate antigen is known for these TCRs. As to treatment: roughly 10-day PBMC culture with coronavirus spike peptide pools or control peptides (ViraFEST assay). During the years 2011-2018, before the COVID-19 pandemic, the unexposed donor's CD4+ T cells were collected. With the Oncomine TCR Beta short-read assay, DNA from cultured CD4+ T cells was sequenced. MiXCR, run by TCRdb on the PCR reads, gives a single entry per CDR3 protein. The sample has around 2,500 distinct CDR3 sequences; 21% are singletons. Sequenced material: CD4+ T cells from blood, cultured in vitro. The receptors shown here come from a human donor in good health.

This clonotype appeared a few times. The chain employs TRBV20-1 and TRBJ2-1; D may be TRBD2 (5 bases). Germline V gene data show CDR1 as DFQATT and CDR2 as SNEGSKA (reference sequence). The CDR3 runs to 13 residues. V shed 5 bases and J shed 5 bases, with 13 bases lying between them. CDR3: CSAADYQNNEQFF. The CDR3 DNA is TGCAGTGCTGCCGACTACCAGAACAATGAGCAGTTCTTC.

The chain employs TRBV2 and TRBJ2-3; D gene ambiguous. This CDR3 contains 17 residues. V was clipped by 2 bases and J by 1 base, with 16 bases between them. The V gene's germline CDR1 is SNHLY and CDR2 FYNNEI. The CDR3 DNA reads as TGTGCCAGCAGTGAAATCAGCACCGGGCCAGGCACAGATACGCAGTATTTT. Its translation: CASSEISTGPGTDTQYF.

This sequence joins TRBV7-9 and TRBJ2-1; D uncertain. Germline-derived CDR1 and CDR2 are SEHNR and FQNEAQ (reference sequence). The CDR3 is 11 residues long. The ends were cut back, 6 bases at V and 11 bases at J, with 11 bases in the middle. The CDR3 here is CASSQLTKQFF. DNA of the CDR3: TGTGCCAGCAGTCAGTTAACGAAGCAGTTCTTC.

Only a few counts were recorded for this clonotype. This chain uses TRBV7-2 with TRBJ1-1, with TRBD1 matching over 7 bases. The trim removed 5 bases at V and 6 bases at J, leaving 12 bases unmatched. CDR3 length equals 15 residues. In germline, CDR1 is SGHTA, CDR2 FQGNSA. The DNA of the CDR3 is TGTGCCAGCAGCCCCTTTTTACAGGGGAGCGCTGAAGCTTTCTTT. Its protein product is CASSPFLQGSAEAFF.

The chain uses TRBV24-1 and TRBJ2-3; D is uncertain. CDR1 and CDR2 (germline): KGHDR, SFDVKD. The CDR3 covers 15 residues. With 4 bases removed from V and 8 bases from J, the gap between germline ends came to 18 bases. As DNA, the CDR3 is TGTGCCACCAGTGAGGCTCGGACGGACCCATCTACGCAGTATTTT. Its protein is CATSEARTDPSTQYF.

The chain combines TRBV5-1 with TRBJ2-5; D ambiguous. Trimming pared 0 bases from V and 1 base from J, leaving 7 bases between. CDR1 is SGHRS, CDR2 YFSETQ, per germline. This CDR3 comprises 14 residues. The CDR3 region is CASSLEQIQETQYF. CDR3 in DNA: TGCGCCAGCAGCTTGGAACAGATCCAAGAGACCCAGTACTTC.

The gene calls are TRBV10-3 and TRBJ1-5; 12 bases line up with TRBD1. In germline, CDR1 is ENHRY, CDR2 SYGVKD. The CDR3 is 18 amino acids. V lost 4 bases and J lost 1; bases outside the gene matches: 8. For the CDR3, the DNA is TGTGCCATCAGTGGCGGGACAGGGGGCTCGAGGAGCAATCAGCCCCAGCATTTT. This codes for CAISGGTGGSRSNQPQHF.

By frequency in the sample, this clonotype is medium-sized. CDR3 sequence: CASSLFRAGGWPQHF. CDR3 nucleotide sequence: TGTGCCAGCAGCTTGTTCCGGGCAGGCGGGTGGCCCCAGCATTTT. The chain recombines TRBV5-8 with TRBJ1-5; D remains unclear. V shed 1 base and J shed 9 bases, with 17 bases lying between them. This CDR3 comprises 15 residues. The germline V gene has CDR1 SGHTS and CDR2 YDEGEE.

The chain carries TRBV5-6 and TRBJ2-1, with 9 positions matching TRBD2. The ends lost 0 bases at V and 7 bases at J; junction bases unmatched: 8. This CDR3 contains 16 residues. The germline gives CDR1 SGHDT, CDR2 YYEEEE. CDR3 nucleotide sequence: TGTGCCAGCAGCTTGGTGGGACTAGCAGCTTTGAATGAGCAGTTCTTC. It yields the protein CASSLVGLAALNEQFF. Full variable domain (outside the CDR3, taken from reference TRBV5-6 and TRBJ2-1): DAGVTQSPTHLIKTRGQQVTLRCSPKSGHDTVSWYQQALGQGPQFIFQYYEEEERQRGNFPDRFSGHQFPNYSSELNVNALLLGDSALYLCASSLVGLAALNEQFFGPGTRLTVL.

This clonotype came up a few times. The CDR3 DNA is TGTGCCAGCAGTAGACTGGACAGTACCCCCATCAGGGCTTTCTTT. Translating it yields CASSRLDSTPIRAFF. V and J are TRBV12-3 or TRBV12-4 and TRBJ1-1; D might be TRBD1 (6 bases). The CDR3 runs 15 residues. The ends were cut back, 5 bases at V and 11 bases at J, with 24 bases in the middle.

There are a few counts of this clonotype. The chain has TRBV10-3 and TRBJ2-2; the D is unclear. Trimming removed 3 bases at V and 4 bases at J, with 12 bases between. The length of the CDR3 is 15 residues. Germline assignment: CDR1 ENHRY and CDR2 SYGVKD. The CDR3 nucleotides read TGTGCCATCAGTGATAACGCGCGCCGCACCGGGGAGCTGTTTTTT. Protein: CAISDNARRTGELFF.

V gene TRBV5-1 combines with J gene TRBJ2-1; 9 bases match TRBD1. The length of the CDR3 is 12 residues. With 4 bases clipped from V and 10 bases from J, the junction kept 3 bases outside the gene matches. CDR1 and CDR2 (germline): SGHRS, YFSETQ. Written as DNA, the CDR3 is TGCGCCAGCAGCCGGGACAGGGAAGAGCAGTTCTTC. Protein sequence: CASSRDREEQFF.

The V call is TRBV20-1, the J call TRBJ2-1, with D unclear. CDR1 is DFQATT and CDR2 is SNEGSKA in the germline V gene (reference sequence). The CDR3 has 15 amino acids. Trimming took 2 bases from V and 4 from J, leaving 15 bases between them. CDR3 protein: CSARSPVGQYNEQFF. CDR3 nucleotide sequence: TGCAGTGCTAGATCCCCCGTTGGGCAGTACAATGAGCAGTTCTTC.

Here the CDR3 DNA reads TGCAGTGCTAGAGACGGGGGGGAGACCCAGTACTTC. This encodes CSARDGGETQYF. The gene calls are TRBV20-1 and TRBJ2-5; the match to TRBD2 covers 7 bases. The CDR3 length is 12 residues. V shed 0 bases and J 5 bases; nucleotides not matched to a gene: 0. Per the germline V gene, CDR1 is DFQATT and CDR2 is SNEGSKA (reference sequence).

The sample holds a few counts of this clonotype. The V gene is TRBV20-1, the J gene TRBJ2-5; TRBD2 agrees at 13 bases. Germline CDR1 is DFQATT and CDR2 is SNEGSKA (reference sequence). V lost 5 bases and J lost 2; bases outside the gene matches: 5. The CDR3 has 15 amino acids. CDR3 protein: CSALTSGGTQETQYF. The CDR3 coding sequence is TGCAGTGCTCTGACTAGCGGGGGGACTCAAGAGACCCAGTACTTC.

V is TRBV11-2 and J is TRBJ2-7; D gene uncertain. CDR3 size: 13 residues. Deletions cut 1 base from V and 4 bases from J, with 8 bases between. Germline CDR1 reads SGHAT; CDR2 reads FQNNGV. The CDR3, as DNA: TGTGCCAGCAGCTTAGTTGGCAATTACGAGCAGTACTTC. Residues: CASSLVGNYEQYF.

The table lists this clonotype with a few counts. V gene TRBV6-2 or TRBV6-3 combines with J gene TRBJ1-5; D is possibly TRBD1 (5 bases). The CDR3 has 14 residues. CDR1 is MNHEY, CDR2 SVGEGT, per germline. The V gene lost 6 bases and the J gene lost 4 bases, with 13 bases spanning the gap. In DNA, the CDR3 is TGTGCCAGCAGGGACCGCAGGGTAAATCAGCCCCAGCATTTT. Its protein product is CASRDRRVNQPQHF.

This clonotype was observed a few times. The J gene is TRBJ2-1, the V gene TRBV19, with TRBD1 matching over 10 bases. The ends lost 9 bases at V and 6 bases at J; junction bases unmatched: 11. CDR3 length: 15 amino acids. The germline V gene encodes CDR1 LNHDA and CDR2 SQIVND (reference sequence). The CDR3 spells CASLDRGRGFNEQFF. DNA of the CDR3: TGTGCCAGCCTCGACAGGGGGCGCGGGTTCAATGAGCAGTTCTTC.